This TCR beta chain is from a study of glioma-infiltrating T cells (dated by TCRdb to 2015 to 2016). Regarding the research as a whole: Glioma tissue, non-neoplastic brain tissue and matched peripheral blood mononuclear cells were used as sources from which TCR alpha- and beta-chain repertoires were sequenced. The paired cohort was made up of three low-grade glioma patients, seven to nine primary glioblastoma patients and three non-glioma patients who contributed non-neoplastic brain tissue. To measure divergence between tissue and blood T-cell populations, each tissue-infiltrating repertoire was compared with the peripheral blood repertoire of the same patient. Broad study findings and their caveats: Tissue and blood shared very few CDR3 sequences, a result attributed to high CDR3 diversity and limited sampling. The group comparisons were based on small numbers of patients: three non-neoplastic, three low-grade glioma and seven or eight glioblastoma patients. VJ-independent divergence between tissue and blood was found to be below expectation in non-neoplastic patients but above expectation in all gliomas, particularly low-grade gliomas.

Per the germline V gene, SGHTA is the CDR1 and FQGNSA is the CDR2. Counted from cysteine to phenylalanine, this CDR3 has 15 amino acids. Only the CDR3 part of the read is kept: 45 bases, read in frame from the first base. Trimming removed 8 bases from V and 1 base from J; the gene matches leave 8 bases unexplained. TCR alpha and beta CDR3 regions were amplified with the iRepertoire nested amplicon-rescue multiplex PCR (arm-PCR) platform from RNA. The input for one-step reverse transcription and amplification was roughly 95-450 ng of either tissue mRNA or PBMC total RNA. Following bead purification, Illumina adapters were added by a secondary multiplex PCR, and libraries between 200 and 400 bp were gel-purified. The libraries contained internal 6-nucleotide barcodes that were used for demultiplexing. Libraries were sequenced on an Illumina MiSeq with 2x220 or 2x250 nucleotide paired-end reads. The paper's data handling went like this. Paired reads were merged with FLASH 1.2.11 and aligned to the GRCh37 human genome with BWA-MEM before extracting TRA and TRB reads. An IMGT-derived reference of cassette sequences and CDR3 motifs, with pseudogenes included, was used for V and J assignment. Reads were translated in three frames, and productive CDR3s were defined as those with a C...FGXG motif and no stop codons. Clonotypes were defined as unique combinations of V-J cassette pair and CDR3 amino acid sequence. Hamming distance filtering was applied to reads, with thresholds set by the sequence error rate of each sample in mapped regions. The public reads were quality trimmed at Q25 with fastp and then assembled into clones with MiXCR by TCRdb, keeping productive beta chains. One record per CDR3 amino acid sequence lists the most common genes and DNA. The V and J calls reflect TCRdb's pipeline rather than the authors' work. Here the sample has around 100,000 distinct CDR3 sequences; 25% to 30% occur a single time. Approximately 43% of the sample is held by the ten biggest clonotypes.

In its sample, this clonotype was seen many times. Its antigen remains unidentified. It has no much larger one-base neighbor in the sample; base qualities were not kept. This sequence originates from a human donor with low-grade glioma or glioblastoma, undergoing nonglioma brain surgery, or in good health (not recorded which). The sequence joins TRBV7-2 to TRBJ2-3; 8 bases in the middle match TRBD2. Sequencing was performed on glioma tissue, nonneoplastic brain tissue, or PBMCs (not recorded which). The CDR3 region: CASRRAGGGTDTQYF. The sequenced DNA: TGTGCCAGCCGACGGGCGGGGGGTGGCACAGATACGCAGTATTTT. Extended through the reference TRBV7-2 and TRBJ2-3 proteins, this CDR3 yields the full variable domain: GAGVSQSPSNKVTEKGKDVELRCDPISGHTALYWYRQSLGQGLEFLIYFQGNSAPDKSGLPSDRFSAERTGGSVSTLTIQRTQQEDSAVYLCASRRAGGGTDTQYFGPGTRLTVL.